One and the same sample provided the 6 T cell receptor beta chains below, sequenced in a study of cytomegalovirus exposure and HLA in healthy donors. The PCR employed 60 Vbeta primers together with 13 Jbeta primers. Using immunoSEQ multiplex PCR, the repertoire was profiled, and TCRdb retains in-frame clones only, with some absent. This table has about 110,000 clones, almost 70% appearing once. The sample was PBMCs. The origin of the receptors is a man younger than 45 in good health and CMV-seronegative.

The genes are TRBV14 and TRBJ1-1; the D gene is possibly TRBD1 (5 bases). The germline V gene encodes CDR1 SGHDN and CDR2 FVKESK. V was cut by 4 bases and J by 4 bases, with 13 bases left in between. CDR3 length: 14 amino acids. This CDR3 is CASSRQVGGTEAFF. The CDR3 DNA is TGTGCCAGCAGCCGGCAGGTGGGGGGCACTGAAGCTTTCTTT.

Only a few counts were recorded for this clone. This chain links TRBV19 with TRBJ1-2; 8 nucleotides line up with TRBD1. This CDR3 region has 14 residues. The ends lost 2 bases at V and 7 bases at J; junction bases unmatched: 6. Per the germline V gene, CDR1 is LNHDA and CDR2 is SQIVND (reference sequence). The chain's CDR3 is CASSIQGAQSGYTF. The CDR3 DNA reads TGTGCCAGTAGTATACAGGGGGCCCAAAGTGGCTACACCTTC.

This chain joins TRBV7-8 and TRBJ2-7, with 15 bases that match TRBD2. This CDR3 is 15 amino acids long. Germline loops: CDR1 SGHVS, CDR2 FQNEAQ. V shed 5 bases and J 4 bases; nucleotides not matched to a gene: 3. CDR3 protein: CASSRGLAGGYEQYF. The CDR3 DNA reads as TGTGCCAGCAGCCGCGGACTAGCGGGAGGGTACGAGCAGTACTTC.

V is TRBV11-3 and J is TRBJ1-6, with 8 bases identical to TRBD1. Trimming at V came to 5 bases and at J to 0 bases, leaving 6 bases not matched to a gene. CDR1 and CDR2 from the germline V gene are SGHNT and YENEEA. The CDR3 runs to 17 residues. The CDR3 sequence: CASSKATGGSYNSPLHF. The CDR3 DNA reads TGTGCCAGCAGCAAAGCTACAGGGGGCTCCTATAATTCACCCCTCCACTTT.

For the CDR3, the DNA is TGTGCCAGCAGCAAATCCGGGACTAGCGGGCCGCCCCTGTTCTTC. Translation gives CASSKSGTSGPPLFF. This chain joins TRBV14 and TRBJ2-1; 12 nucleotides align to TRBD2. This CDR3 comprises 15 residues. V lost 5 bases to trimming and J lost 15 bases; unmatched junction nucleotides: 14. Looked up from germline, CDR1 is SGHDN and CDR2 is FVKESK.

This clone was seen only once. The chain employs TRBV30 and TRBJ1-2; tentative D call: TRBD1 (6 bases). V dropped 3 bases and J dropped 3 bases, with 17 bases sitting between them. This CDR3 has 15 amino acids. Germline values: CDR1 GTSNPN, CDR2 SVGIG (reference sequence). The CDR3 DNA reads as TGTGCCTGGAGCACGGGGGGCTCGAGCCACTATGGCTACACCTTC. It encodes CAWSTGGSSHYGYTF.